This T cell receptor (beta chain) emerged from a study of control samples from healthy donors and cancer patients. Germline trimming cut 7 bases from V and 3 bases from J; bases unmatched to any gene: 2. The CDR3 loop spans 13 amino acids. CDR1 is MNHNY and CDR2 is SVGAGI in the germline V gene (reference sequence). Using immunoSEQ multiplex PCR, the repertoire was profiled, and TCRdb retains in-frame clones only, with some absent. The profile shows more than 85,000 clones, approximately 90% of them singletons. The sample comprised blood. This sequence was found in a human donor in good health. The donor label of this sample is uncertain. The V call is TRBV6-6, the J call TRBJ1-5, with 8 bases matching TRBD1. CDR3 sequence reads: CASTTGVNQPQHF. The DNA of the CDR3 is TGTGCCAGCACGACAGGGGTCAATCAGCCCCAGCATTTT.